This TCR beta chain was captured in a study of T cells after yellow fever vaccination (dated by TCRdb to between 2018 and 2021). Context from the whole study: The SMART-Seq v4 Ultra Low Input RNA kit was used to prepare libraries from fractions with low cell numbers. To track T-cell clones before and after primary and booster YFV17D yellow fever vaccination, bulk TCR alpha and beta repertoires were sequenced longitudinally. Blood was drawn at multiple timepoints before and after primary and secondary immunization, with bulk PBMC replicates and cell subsets isolated. The cohort comprised two healthy male donors, one aged 18 to 30 and one aged 30 to 40 years.

This clonotype was picked up many times. The antigen it recognizes is unknown. Per-nucleotide qualities are absent, and no much larger clonotype sits a single base away. Study-level results and caveats: A small fraction of clonotypes showed up in both the CD4 and CD8 compartments, probably as a result of convergent recombination. Most clones expanded after primary vaccination were re-detected after the booster (96% of CD4 and more than 70% of CD8), suggesting broad memory maintenance. The study included only two donors, which limits how far the findings can be generalized. FACS-sorted repertoires could contain abundant contaminating clonotypes from the bulk population, so computational filtering was required. Compared with the primary T-cell response, the secondary T-cell response was weaker but faster, peaking on day 5 rather than day 15.

The treatment or condition label here, explained by the study, means: live attenuated yellow fever vaccine strain. At each blood-draw timepoint, two biological replicates of bulk PBMCs were obtained. A standard Ficoll-Paque protocol was used to isolate PBMCs from peripheral blood. RNA was extracted with TriZol from bulk PBMCs, CD4 and CD8 fractions, and dextramer-positive and dextramer-negative fractions. Sequencing instrument: Illumina NovaSeq 6000. TCR cDNA was synthesized by 5'RACE template switching, through which a universal primer site and unique molecular identifiers were introduced. cDNA synthesis was primed from both the TCR alpha and TCR beta constant segments. Library amplification involved two PCR steps, and the second step added sample barcodes and sequencing adapters. Sequencing of libraries was done on Illumina HiSeq 2500 (2x100 bp) or NovaSeq (2x150 bp). The study's processing was this. Reads were demultiplexed and collapsed into UMI consensus sequences with MIGEC, and V(D)J alignment was performed with MiXCR. Vaccine-responding clonotypes were identified with edgeR using replicate PBMC samples, with FDR below 0.01 and a log2 fold change above 5 up to day 15 being required. Bulk clonotypes were assigned CD4 or CD8 identity according to which sequenced CD4 or CD8 repertoire held them at higher abundance. TCRdb applied fastp at Q25 and MiXCR to the public reads, then kept only in-frame beta chains. Duplicate CDR3 protein sequences are folded into a single record with the most common DNA and genes. The V and J calls shown here were made by TCRdb, not taken from the authors' results. This sample is represented by around 300,000 distinct CDR3 sequences; 3.5% to 4.5% of them were singletons. The ten largest clones add up to just under 20% of the sample.

After removal of 4 bases from V and 5 bases from J, the junction retains 7 bases not matched to a gene. Measured from the cysteine to the phenylalanine, the CDR3 is 14 residues long. Just CDR3 DNA is preserved here, 42 bases in frame from base 1. CDR1 SGHRS and CDR2 YFSETQ are derived from the germline V gene. The clonotype comes from a man younger than 30 who received the YFV17D yellow fever vaccine. The V and J genes are TRBV5-1 and TRBJ2-7; TRBD1 matches 9 bases in the middle. This specimen was PBMCs, taken 15 days after the yellow fever booster vaccination. The DNA sequence follows: TGCGCCAGCAGCCACCGGGACAGGGACGACGAGCAGTACTTC. It is translated as CASSHRDRDDEQYF. Joined to the reference TRBV5-1 and TRBJ2-7 proteins, this CDR3 gives the full variable domain: KAGVTQTPRYLIKTRGQQVTLSCSPISGHRSVSWYQQTPGQGLQFLFEYFSETQRNKGNFPGRFSGRQFSNSRSEMNVSTLELGDSALYLCASSHRDRDDEQYFGPGTRLTVT.